The 4 T cell receptor beta chains reported below all come from one sample, sequenced in a study of cytomegalovirus exposure and HLA in healthy donors. The PCR contained 60 Vbeta and 13 Jbeta primers. Produced via immunoSEQ multiplex PCR; TCRdb's table is partial and in-frame only. Of about 100,000 clones listed, 65% to 85% are singletons. The sequencing sample was made of PBMCs. These receptors came from an older woman in good health and CMV-seropositive.

The rearrangement uses TRBV27 and TRBJ1-1, with 8 bases fitting TRBD1. CDR3 size: 16 residues. Germline CDR1 is MNHEY and CDR2 is SMNVEV (reference sequence). Trimming at V came to 2 bases and at J to 4 bases, leaving 9 bases not matched to a gene. Here the CDR3 reads CASSLLQGAPGTEAFF. The CDR3 DNA sequence: TGTGCCAGCAGTTTACTCCAGGGGGCTCCGGGCACTGAAGCTTTCTTT.

The chain links TRBV28 to TRBJ1-4, with a tentative D call TRBD1 (6 bases). This CDR3 is built from 15 residues. The V end was cut by 9 bases, the J end by 4 bases, with 18 bases between. Germline V gene lookup returns CDR1 MDHEN and CDR2 SYDVKM. CDR3 sequence (DNA): TGTGCCAGTATGAGGACAGCAGCCTTTAATGAAAAACTGTTTTTT. Protein: CASMRTAAFNEKLFF.

This chain joins TRBV27 and TRBJ1-1, with D unclear. The CDR3 sequence is 14 residues long. Trimming took 3 bases from V and 3 from J, leaving 11 bases between them. Germline lookup yields CDR1 MNHEY and CDR2 SMNVEV (reference sequence). CDR3 protein: CASSFGRRDTEAFF. For the CDR3, the DNA is TGTGCCAGCAGTTTTGGCAGGAGGGACACTGAAGCTTTCTTT.

This sequence joins TRBV6-6 and TRBJ1-5, with 9 bases identical to TRBD1. Germline V lookup: CDR1 MNHNY, CDR2 SVGAGI (reference sequence). This CDR3 contains 15 residues. V trimming: 6 bases; J trimming: 4 bases; junction bases outside the gene matches: 7. Written as DNA, the CDR3 is TGTGCCAGCAGCCCCCCGGGACAGGGAAATCAGCCCCAGCATTTT. It is translated as CASSPPGQGNQPQHF.